A selection of T cell receptor beta chains follows, all from one sample in a study of Graves' ophthalmopathy and Graves' hyperthyroidism. TCRdb re-called the multiplex PCR reads through MiXCR, storing one row per CDR3 protein. This sample has roughly 420,000 distinct CDR3 sequences; roughly 20% occur once, and the top ten carry roughly 3.2%. The sample taken for sequencing was peripheral blood. The source is a woman aged 18-29 years with stable Graves' hyperthyroidism. The CDR3 runs from the conserved cysteine through the conserved F or W. Fields, in order: V gene, J gene, clone size, D gene, CDR3 DNA, CDR3 protein. D genes are given only for firm matches. Rows give clone size only sometimes, using once, few, many, or a class for an expanded clone.

v_gene: TRBV11-1
j_gene: TRBJ2-4
abundance: many
d_gene: -
CDR3nt: TGTGCCAGCAGTGGAGGAGGCAGGGGGACGGGACTAGCCAAAAACATTCAGTACTTC
CDR3aa: CASSGGGRGTGLAKNIQYF

v_gene: TRBV30
j_gene: TRBJ2-2
abundance: many
d_gene: -
CDR3nt: TGTGCCTGGAGTAGGGTCAACACCGGGGAGCTGTTTTTT
CDR3aa: CAWSRVNTGELFF

v_gene: TRBV12-3/TRBV12-4
j_gene: TRBJ1-3
abundance: -
d_gene: -
CDR3nt: TGTGCCAGCACCCGAACAACCACGACTGGAAACACTATATATTTT
CDR3aa: CASTRTTTTGNTIYF

v_gene: TRBV6-5
j_gene: TRBJ1-1
abundance: many
d_gene: -
CDR3nt: TGTGCCAGCAGTCCGCTTAGGGGAGGATCTTTCTTT
CDR3aa: CASSPLRGGSFF

v_gene: TRBV7-2
j_gene: TRBJ2-7
abundance: -
d_gene: TRBD1
CDR3nt: TGTGCCAGCAGCTCCCGACAGGGAAGGGAGCAGTACTTC
CDR3aa: CASSSRQGREQYF

v_gene: TRBV7-3
j_gene: TRBJ2-2
abundance: many
d_gene: TRBD2
CDR3nt: TGTGCCAGCAGCGCTTACGGGACTATAAACACCGGGGAGCTGTTTTTT
CDR3aa: CASSAYGTINTGELFF

v_gene: TRBV5-1
j_gene: TRBJ1-1
abundance: many
d_gene: -
CDR3nt: TGCGCCAGCAGCCCAGACAACAGGGTTGGAACTGAAGCTTTCTTT
CDR3aa: CASSPDNRVGTEAFF

v_gene: TRBV11-2
j_gene: TRBJ2-7
abundance: many
d_gene: -
CDR3nt: TGTGCCAGCAGCTTAGGGGGGCAGACCTACGAGCAGTACTTC
CDR3aa: CASSLGGQTYEQYF

v_gene: TRBV20-1
j_gene: TRBJ2-7
abundance: many
d_gene: TRBD1
CDR3nt: TGCAGTGTTGAGTGGGGACAGGGGGCCTACGAGCAGTACTTC
CDR3aa: CSVEWGQGAYEQYF

v_gene: TRBV19
j_gene: TRBJ1-2
abundance: many
d_gene: -
CDR3nt: TGTGCCAGTAGTTTGAGGGGAAGCTACACCTTC
CDR3aa: CASSLRGSYTF

v_gene: TRBV24-1
j_gene: TRBJ1-5
abundance: -
d_gene: -
CDR3nt: TGTGCCACCAGTGCTCGAGGGGGGGGCGGCCAGCCCCAGCATTTT
CDR3aa: CATSARGGGGQPQHF

v_gene: TRBV6-5
j_gene: TRBJ1-2
abundance: few
d_gene: -
CDR3nt: TGTGCCAGCAGTTACGGACTGGGTCTCCTCGAAGGCTACACCTTC
CDR3aa: CASSYGLGLLEGYTF

v_gene: TRBV19
j_gene: TRBJ2-7
abundance: once
d_gene: TRBD2
CDR3nt: TGTACCAGTAGTCCAGGGACTAGTGGGTACGAGCAGTACTTC
CDR3aa: CTSSPGTSGYEQYF

v_gene: TRBV12-3/TRBV12-4
j_gene: TRBJ2-7
abundance: many
d_gene: -
CDR3nt: TGTGCCAGCAGGACTGACAGCTACGAGCAGTACTTC
CDR3aa: CASRTDSYEQYF

v_gene: TRBV20-1
j_gene: TRBJ2-7
abundance: many
d_gene: -
CDR3nt: TGCAGTGCCGCAGGACCAGCGGTCTACGAGCAGTACTTC
CDR3aa: CSAAGPAVYEQYF

v_gene: TRBV11-2
j_gene: TRBJ1-2
abundance: -
d_gene: TRBD1
CDR3nt: TGTGCCAGCAGCTTGTCTCGCTTCGGGACAGGCTCGGGCTACACCTTC
CDR3aa: CASSLSRFGTGSGYTF

v_gene: TRBV12-5
j_gene: TRBJ2-7
abundance: many
d_gene: TRBD1
CDR3nt: TGTGCTAGTGGTTTGCCCTACAGGGGTGTAGATGAGCAGTACTTC
CDR3aa: CASGLPYRGVDEQYF

v_gene: TRBV7-3
j_gene: TRBJ2-5
abundance: many
d_gene: -
CDR3nt: TGTGCCAGCAGCTTAACTGCGCAGCCGTTGTACTTC
CDR3aa: CASSLTAQPLYF

v_gene: TRBV6-5
j_gene: TRBJ2-7
abundance: many
d_gene: TRBD2
CDR3nt: TGTGCCAGCAGTTACACACGGGGGGGCTCCTACGAGCAGTACTTC
CDR3aa: CASSYTRGGSYEQYF

v_gene: TRBV15
j_gene: TRBJ2-7
abundance: -
d_gene: -
CDR3nt: TGTGCCACCAGCAGAGATCGGAACGAGCAGTACTTC
CDR3aa: CATSRDRNEQYF

v_gene: TRBV11-1
j_gene: TRBJ1-1
abundance: many
d_gene: TRBD1
CDR3nt: TGTGCCAGCAGCCTATGGGACAGCACTGAAGCTTTCTTT
CDR3aa: CASSLWDSTEAFF

v_gene: TRBV29-1
j_gene: TRBJ2-7
abundance: many
d_gene: TRBD1
CDR3nt: TGCAGCGTCACCGACAGGGGCGCCTCCTACGAGCAGTACTTC
CDR3aa: CSVTDRGASYEQYF

v_gene: TRBV20-1
j_gene: TRBJ1-5
abundance: many
d_gene: TRBD1
CDR3nt: TGCAGTGCTAGGAAGGACAGGGGCAATCAGCCCCAGCATTTT
CDR3aa: CSARKDRGNQPQHF

v_gene: TRBV30
j_gene: TRBJ1-6
abundance: -
d_gene: -
CDR3nt: TGTGCCTGGAGTGACCCAGGACACCGCTATAATTCACCCCTCCACTTT
CDR3aa: CAWSDPGHRYNSPLHF

v_gene: TRBV11-2
j_gene: TRBJ1-6
abundance: many
d_gene: TRBD1
CDR3nt: TGTGCCAGCAGCCCCGGACAGGGATTAGGTTCACCCCTCCACTTT
CDR3aa: CASSPGQGLGSPLHF

v_gene: TRBV12-5
j_gene: TRBJ2-7
abundance: -
d_gene: TRBD1
CDR3nt: TGTGCTAGTGGTTTCCAGCTGGGACAGGCTTCCTACGAGCAGTACTTC
CDR3aa: CASGFQLGQASYEQYF

v_gene: TRBV4-3
j_gene: TRBJ2-7
abundance: many
d_gene: -
CDR3nt: TGCGCCAGCAGCCTCTCGGGAGTCAGAACATCCGAGCAGTACTTC
CDR3aa: CASSLSGVRTSEQYF

v_gene: TRBV27
j_gene: TRBJ2-7
abundance: many
d_gene: TRBD2
CDR3nt: TGTGCCAGCAGTCCCCAGACTAGCGGTACCTACGAGCAGTACTTC
CDR3aa: CASSPQTSGTYEQYF

v_gene: TRBV28
j_gene: TRBJ2-2
abundance: -
d_gene: -
CDR3nt: TGTGCCAGCAGTTTTTTAGGGGGTGACGCCGGGGAGCTGTTTTTT
CDR3aa: CASSFLGGDAGELFF

v_gene: TRBV30
j_gene: TRBJ2-4
abundance: few
d_gene: TRBD2
CDR3nt: TGTGCCTGGACGGGACTAGAAAACATTCAGTACTTC
CDR3aa: CAWTGLENIQYF

v_gene: TRBV27
j_gene: TRBJ2-5
abundance: -
d_gene: -
CDR3nt: TGTGCCAGCAGTTTAAAAGGGTACGAGACCCAGTACTTC
CDR3aa: CASSLKGYETQYF

v_gene: TRBV4-3
j_gene: TRBJ2-7
abundance: many
d_gene: -
CDR3nt: TGCGCCAGCAGCCAAGCCATGGGCTACGAGCAGTACTTC
CDR3aa: CASSQAMGYEQYF

v_gene: TRBV7-3
j_gene: TRBJ2-2
abundance: many
d_gene: TRBD2
CDR3nt: TGTGCCAGCAGCTCGGGACTAGCGGGAGGCGGTGTCACCGGGGAGCTGTTTTTT
CDR3aa: CASSSGLAGGGVTGELFF

v_gene: TRBV19
j_gene: TRBJ1-2
abundance: many
d_gene: -
CDR3nt: TGTGCCAGTAGTCCCGACCCCCACGGTGGTGGAGGCTACACCTTC
CDR3aa: CASSPDPHGGGGYTF

v_gene: TRBV20-1
j_gene: TRBJ2-7
abundance: many
d_gene: TRBD2
CDR3nt: TGCAGTGCTAGAGTCGCTAGCGGAAGCTCCTACGAGCAGTACTTC
CDR3aa: CSARVASGSSYEQYF

v_gene: TRBV2
j_gene: TRBJ2-7
abundance: many
d_gene: TRBD1
CDR3nt: TGTGCCAGCAGCTTTAGGGGACAGGGCATCGACGAGCAGTACTTC
CDR3aa: CASSFRGQGIDEQYF

v_gene: TRBV6-5
j_gene: TRBJ1-2
abundance: many
d_gene: -
CDR3nt: TGTGCCAGCCAAAGTTGGCGTAGGGGGAAATCGGTGGGCTACACCTTC
CDR3aa: CASQSWRRGKSVGYTF

v_gene: TRBV10-3
j_gene: TRBJ1-2
abundance: many
d_gene: -
CDR3nt: TGTGCCATCAGTGAGTCGGGCCTGCGGCAGGCTGGTAGCTATGGCTACACCTTC
CDR3aa: CAISESGLRQAGSYGYTF

v_gene: TRBV29-1
j_gene: TRBJ1-2
abundance: few
d_gene: -
CDR3nt: TGCAGCGTTGCGATTTTAAGGGGTAATGGCTACACCTTC
CDR3aa: CSVAILRGNGYTF

v_gene: TRBV11-2
j_gene: TRBJ2-7
abundance: many
d_gene: TRBD1
CDR3nt: TGTGCCAGCAGCCACCGGACAGGGGCCTACGAGCAGTACTTC
CDR3aa: CASSHRTGAYEQYF

v_gene: TRBV6-1
j_gene: TRBJ2-2
abundance: few
d_gene: -
CDR3nt: TGTGCCAGCCGGTCCCAGGGATTAGGCACCGGGGAGCTGTTTTTT
CDR3aa: CASRSQGLGTGELFF

v_gene: TRBV6-5
j_gene: TRBJ2-5
abundance: many
d_gene: TRBD2
CDR3nt: TGTGCCAGCAGTTCACCTAGCGGGAGGGAAGAGACCCAGTACTTC
CDR3aa: CASSSPSGREETQYF

v_gene: TRBV12-3/TRBV12-4
j_gene: TRBJ2-7
abundance: many
d_gene: TRBD2
CDR3nt: TGTGCCAGCAGTTTAGCCCAATCAAGCGGGGCGAGCTCCTACGAGCAGTACTTC
CDR3aa: CASSLAQSSGASSYEQYF